The clone carrying this T cell receptor (beta chain) was counted between two and nine times. Its antigen is unknown. The time point: persistent/refractory GD, antithyroid drugs over 5 years with positive TRAb. Preparation of the TCR library used RNA extracted from PBMCs. Arm-PCR with iRepertoire HTBI primers amplified the CDR3 regions for these TCR beta libraries. TCRdb redid the calling of the multiplex PCR reads with MiXCR, one entry per CDR3 protein. The top ten hold about two fifths of the sample, which has more than 650,000 distinct CDR3 sequences, around 32% seen once. These data come from a study of regulatory T cells in long-lasting Graves disease. For the study at large: The criterion for persistent Graves' disease was over 5 years of antithyroid drugs with positive TSH receptor antibodies. Notes on the study in general: Peripheral blood, not thyroid tissue, was the sole material studied.

Sample: peripheral blood mononuclear cells (PBMCs), taken when the disease was refractory, from a patient treated with antithyroid drugs. This TCR was recovered from a female donor with Graves disease.

The CDR3 coding sequence is TGTGCCAGCAGCGCCGGGCAGACGAGCTCCTATAATTCACCCCTCCACTTT. This translates into CASSAGQTSSYNSPLHF. V is TRBV11-2 and J is TRBJ1-6; D remains ambiguous. V gave up 5 bases and J gave up 0 bases, with 14 bases separating them. The CDR3 runs 17 residues. The germline gives CDR1 SGHAT, CDR2 FQNNGV.